The 3 T cell receptor beta chains listed next were all sequenced from one sample in a study of T cell responses to AZD1222 COVID-19 vaccine. Profiling relied on immunoSEQ multiplex PCR, and the TCRdb table lists in-frame clones only, not all of them. Of tens of thousands of clones in the sample, 92% were seen once. The sequencing here drew on peripheral blood, taken on day 0 of AZD1222 vaccination. The source of these receptors is an adult in good health.

The chain couples TRBV30 to TRBJ1-2, with a tentative D call TRBD1 (6 bases). The V end was cut by 4 bases, the J end by 8 bases, with 20 bases between. The germline V gene encodes CDR1 GTSNPN and CDR2 SVGIG (reference sequence). This CDR3 has 14 residues. In DNA, the CDR3 is TGTGCCTGGAAAGTCGCGGGGGCGAGGAGGGGCTACACCTTC. It translates to CAWKVAGARRGYTF.

V and J are TRBV5-1 and TRBJ2-1; TRBD2 might be the D (6 bases). V was cut by 0 bases and J by 3 bases, with 13 bases left in between. The V gene's germline CDR1 is SGHRS and CDR2 YFSETQ. This CDR3 has 16 amino acids. CDR3 bases: TGCGCCAGCAGCTTGGATGGCGGGGCCTTCTACAATGAGCAGTTCTTC. Protein: CASSLDGGAFYNEQFF.

This chain links TRBV10-3 with TRBJ2-2; D uncertain. CDR1 ENHRY and CDR2 SYGVKD come from the germline V gene. Trimming took 0 bases from V and 2 from J, leaving 4 bases between them. This CDR3 is built from 14 residues. CDR3 nucleotide sequence: TGTGCCATCAGTGAGTCGGATAACACCGGGGAGCTGTTTTTT. It yields the protein CAISESDNTGELFF.